Following are 6 T cell receptor beta chains from one sample sequenced in a study of blood T cells in healthy people across ages. The use of a sample-barcoded 5' primer and a J-beta primer mix characterized a second PCR of about 7 to 12 cycles. TCRdb passed the 5' RACE reads through MiXCR, listing each CDR3 protein once. The sample yields roughly 1,800,000 distinct CDR3 sequences, around half seen once. Material for sequencing was blood. The origin of the receptors is a woman in her 40s in good health.

The J gene is TRBJ2-7, the V gene TRBV27, with a tentative D call TRBD2 (6 bases). The germline V gene encodes CDR1 MNHEY and CDR2 SMNVEV (reference sequence). The CDR3 extends over 14 amino acids. V was clipped by 6 bases and J by 2 bases, with 14 bases between them. CDR3 loop: CASRSRGYPYEQYF. CDR3 coding DNA: TGTGCCAGCAGGTCACGGGGGTACCCCTACGAGCAGTACTTC.

The gene calls are TRBV28 and TRBJ1-6, with a possible D match to TRBD1 (5 bases). The CDR3 covers 15 residues. V gave up 3 bases and J gave up 5 bases, with 11 bases separating them. Looked up from germline, CDR1 is MDHEN and CDR2 is SYDVKM. CDR3 loop: CASSFAGPDNSPLHF. In nucleotides, the CDR3 is TGTGCCAGCAGTTTCGCAGGGCCGGATAATTCACCCCTCCACTTT.

Of note for this clonotype: The junction departs from the called germline gene at one end, perhaps through a read error. The chain combines TRBV28 with TRBJ1-5; 9 nucleotides agree with TRBD1. The CDR3 is 15 residues long. CDR1 MDHEN and CDR2 SYDVKM come from the germline V gene. The CDR3 coding sequence is TGTGCCAGCAGACCCGGGACAGGGCACAATCCGCCCCAGCATTTT. Its protein is CASRPGTGHNPPQHF.

The chain joins TRBV2 to TRBJ2-5; D might be TRBD1 (5 bases). V lost 6 bases, J lost 5 bases, and 22 bases lay in between. CDR1 and CDR2 (germline): SNHLY, FYNNEI. The CDR3 runs 16 residues. CDR3 in DNA: TGTGCCAGCAGCAGAGTCAGGACAAACATGAGGGAGACCCAGTACTTC. Its translation: CASSRVRTNMRETQYF. The full variable domain, with the rest looked up from reference TRBV2 and TRBJ2-5, is EPEVTQTPSHQVTQMGQEVILRCVPISNHLYFYWYRQILGQKVEFLVSFYNNEISEKSEIFDDQFSVERPDGSNFTLKIRSTKLEDSAMYFCASSRVRTNMRETQYFGPGTRLLVL.

This rearrangement joins TRBV28 to TRBJ2-5; D gene ambiguous. Trimming shortened V by 6 bases and J by 2 bases, and 13 bases separated the two germline ends. This CDR3 has 14 residues. Germline CDR1 MDHEN, CDR2 SYDVKM. In nucleotides, the CDR3 is TGTGCCAGCAGCCCTTGGAATGGTCAAGAGACCCAGTACTTC. Residues: CASSPWNGQETQYF.

The chain is built from TRBV6-5 and TRBJ2-6; D gene unclear. The CDR3 has 21 residues. Trimming pared 2 bases from V and 0 bases from J, leaving 23 bases between. The germline V gene encodes CDR1 MNHEY and CDR2 SVGAGI. The CDR3 spells CASSYRNLAWGVLSGANVLTF. CDR3 DNA: TGTGCCAGCAGTTACCGTAACCTTGCCTGGGGTGTACTCTCTGGGGCCAACGTCCTGACTTTC.